The 21 T cell receptor beta chains listed next were all sequenced from one sample in a study of Graves' ophthalmopathy and Graves' hyperthyroidism. TCR beta CDR3 amplification used RNA transcripts. First-round RT-PCR employed HTBI primers, with a second-round multiplex PCR after it. TCRdb reanalysed the multiplex PCR reads using MiXCR and keeps one entry per CDR3 protein. The sample holds a few hundred thousand distinct CDR3 sequences, about 17% seen once. The sequencing sample was made of peripheral blood. The source of these receptors is an adult woman with stable Graves' hyperthyroidism.

This clonotype has more than one count but fewer than ten. This chain joins TRBV7-8 and TRBJ2-5, with a weak D call TRBD1 (5 bases). V was clipped by 1 base and J by 1 base, with 19 bases between them. The CDR3 runs to 18 residues. Germline V gives CDR1 SGHVS, CDR2 FQNEAQ. CDR3 sequence (DNA): TGTGCCAGCAGCTTAGGGGCTGGGGCGGTATACCTCCAAGAGACCCAGTACTTC. The encoded protein is CASSLGAGAVYLQETQYF.

This clonotype was seen many times. This sequence joins TRBV28 and TRBJ2-7; TRBD2 matches 13 bases. The CDR3 consists of 16 residues. CDR1 and CDR2 (germline): MDHEN, SYDVKM. The V and J ends lost 3 bases and 4 bases, in that order; junction bases with no gene match: 6. The DNA of the CDR3 is TGTGCCAGCAGTTTGCAGGGACTAGCGGGACAATACGAGCAGTACTTC. Amino acids: CASSLQGLAGQYEQYF. The variable domain in full, with the rest retrieved from reference TRBV28 and TRBJ2-7, is DVKVTQSSRYLVKRTGEKVFLECVQDMDHENMFWYRQDPGLGLRLIYFSYDVKMKEKGDIPEGYSVSREKKERFSLILESASTNQTSMYLCASSLQGLAGQYEQYFGPGTRLTVT.

The genes are TRBV6-2 or TRBV6-3 and TRBJ2-7; tentative D call: TRBD2 (5 bases). The CDR3 consists of 13 residues. With 4 bases removed from V and 2 bases from J, the gap between germline ends came to 9 bases. Germline CDR1 reads MNHEY; CDR2 reads SVGEGT. DNA of the CDR3: TGTGCCAGCAGTTTAGCTAGCCCCTACGAGCAGTACTTC. Its protein is CASSLASPYEQYF.

This clonotype has a count of ten or more. This chain uses TRBV30 with TRBJ2-7; D is undetermined. Germline V gene lookup returns CDR1 GTSNPN and CDR2 SVGIG (reference sequence). The CDR3 loop spans 11 amino acids. With 2 bases removed from V and 3 bases from J, the gap between germline ends came to 5 bases. The CDR3 is CAWSLGYEQYF. DNA of the CDR3: TGTGCCTGGAGTCTTGGCTACGAGCAGTACTTC.

This clonotype was picked up many times. The chain carries TRBV28 and TRBJ1-3; D might be TRBD1 (5 bases). Trimming removed 6 bases from V and 2 bases from J, with 14 bases in between. This CDR3 spans 15 amino acids. Germline values: CDR1 MDHEN, CDR2 SYDVKM. DNA for the CDR3: TGTGCCAGCAGGGGGGGAGGGGTCGCTGGAAACACCATATATTTT. Encoded protein: CASRGGGVAGNTIYF.

This clonotype was counted at least ten times. V usage is TRBV11-2 and J usage is TRBJ2-7, with a weak D call TRBD2 (7 bases). The CDR3 runs to 14 residues. Trimming took 8 bases from V and 4 from J, leaving 18 bases between them. Germline V gene data show CDR1 as SGHAT and CDR2 as FQNNGV. CDR3 DNA: TGTGCCAGCTCCGGGGGGCCCTTGAGGTACGAGCAGTACTTC. As protein: CASSGGPLRYEQYF.

This clonotype occurred many times. The chain joins TRBV3-1 to TRBJ2-5, with TRBD1 identical over 8 bases. The CDR3 has 16 residues. Germline V gene data show CDR1 as LGHDT and CDR2 as YNNKEL (reference sequence). V dropped 4 bases and J dropped 3; count of bases not matched to a gene: 10. CDR3 in DNA: TGTGCCAGCAGCCCGACCGGGACAGGTCCCAAAGAGACCCAGTACTTC. This sequence encodes CASSPTGTGPKETQYF.

This clonotype was counted many times. The rearrangement uses TRBV19 and TRBJ1-5; 9 positions match TRBD1. J lost 4 bases, V lost 3 bases, and 7 bases had no gene match. This CDR3 is built from 16 residues. From germline, CDR1 is LNHDA and CDR2 SQIVND (reference sequence). CDR3 DNA sequence: TGTGCCAGTAGTATTGGACCGGGACAGGGAAATCAGCCCCAGCATTTT. Its protein product is CASSIGPGQGNQPQHF.

In its sample, this clonotype was seen many times. This chain connects TRBV19 to TRBJ1-5, with D uncertain. Germline CDR1 LNHDA, CDR2 SQIVND (reference sequence). The CDR3 sequence is 14 residues long. Trimming pared 4 bases from V and 6 bases from J, leaving 13 bases between. The CDR3 coding sequence is TGTGCCAGTAGTACGCGGGCTCGTAGTCAGCCCCAGCATTTT. Its protein is CASSTRARSQPQHF.

This clonotype was seen repeatedly, ten times or more. The V and J genes are TRBV20-1 and TRBJ1-3; D is unclear. This CDR3 has 14 amino acids. CDR1 is DFQATT and CDR2 is SNEGSKA in the germline V gene (reference sequence). V lost 5 bases and J 0 bases, leaving 11 bases between the germline ends. The CDR3 sequence is CSALDLSSGNTIYF. The DNA of the CDR3 is TGCAGTGCTCTAGACTTGAGCTCTGGAAACACCATATATTTT.

V and J are TRBV6-1 and TRBJ1-2, with 8 bases that match TRBD1. After removal of 11 bases from V and 5 bases from J, the junction contained 13 bases not matched to a gene. Germline loops: CDR1 MNHNS, CDR2 SASEGT. The CDR3 has 14 amino acids. The CDR3 protein is CAGKGAGGHYGYTF. CDR3 DNA sequence: TGTGCCGGCAAGGGGGCAGGGGGCCATTATGGCTACACCTTC.

Many counts were recorded for this clonotype. This chain connects TRBV10-3 to TRBJ2-7, with 9 bases aligning to TRBD1. The CDR3 covers 14 residues. V was pared by 9 bases and J by 1 base, with 7 bases of the junction left unmatched. Germline CDR1 and CDR2: ENHRY and SYGVKD. CDR3 loop: CAIESGTGSYEQYF. The CDR3 coding sequence is TGTGCCATAGAGTCCGGGACAGGGTCCTACGAGCAGTACTTC.

This clonotype has at least ten counts. The gene calls are TRBV10-3 and TRBJ2-2; D remains unclear. The V gene's germline CDR1 is ENHRY and CDR2 SYGVKD. This CDR3 spans 13 amino acids. V lost 2 bases and J 7 bases, leaving 8 bases between the germline ends. The CDR3: CAISETEIGELFF. CDR3 in DNA: TGTGCCATCAGTGAGACAGAAATCGGGGAGCTGTTTTTT.

This clonotype has a count of ten or more. The chain employs TRBV12-3 or TRBV12-4 and TRBJ1-1; D is uncertain. The CDR3 has 13 amino acids. V was trimmed by 1 base and J by 1 base, leaving 4 bases between them. The CDR3 nucleotides read TGTGCCAGCAGTTTAGGCACGAACACTGAAGCTTTCTTT. This gives the protein CASSLGTNTEAFF.

This clonotype was seen repeatedly, ten times or more. The chain joins TRBV12-5 to TRBJ2-5, with 7 bases matching TRBD1. J lost 2 bases, V lost 2 bases, and 8 bases had no gene match. The CDR3 is 16 residues long. CDR1 and CDR2 (germline): LGHNT, FRNRAP. The CDR3 DNA reads as TGTGCTAGTGGTTTGACTAACCCGGGACAGCAAGAGACCCAGTACTTC. Amino acid sequence: CASGLTNPGQQETQYF.

This clonotype has ten or more counts. V gene TRBV6-1 combines with J gene TRBJ1-5, with D perhaps matching TRBD1 (5 bases). Trimming removed 5 bases from V and 7 bases from J, with 12 bases in between. The V gene's germline CDR1 is MNHNS and CDR2 SASEGT. There are 13 residues in the CDR3. CDR3 DNA sequence: TGTGCCAGCAGTCTAAGGGACGGCCAGCCCCAGCATTTT. Protein sequence: CASSLRDGQPQHF.

This clonotype has a single count. Being one base from a much bigger clone, this may be a read error. The gene calls are TRBV20-1 and TRBJ1-2; the D gene is possibly TRBD1 (5 bases). In germline, CDR1 is DFQATT, CDR2 SNEGSKA (reference sequence). The V gene lost 7 bases and the J gene lost 0 bases, with 21 bases spanning the gap. The CDR3 runs 16 residues. CDR3 protein: CSVPGDLSGANYGYTF. The CDR3 DNA is TGCAGTGTTCCGGGGGACCTTTCCGGAGCTAACTATGGCTACACCTTC.

In its sample, this clonotype was seen many times. V is TRBV29-1 and J is TRBJ1-2; 8 bases agree with TRBD1. V shed 6 bases and J 2 bases; nucleotides not matched to a gene: 5. The length of the CDR3 is 13 residues. Per the germline V gene, CDR1 is SQVTM and CDR2 is ANQGSEA. Here the CDR3 reads CSVETGVNYGYTF. In nucleotides, the CDR3 is TGCAGCGTGGAGACAGGGGTGAACTATGGCTACACCTTC.

This clonotype was recorded many times. The chain is built from TRBV6-1 and TRBJ1-1, with D unclear. V was trimmed by 7 bases and J by 5 bases, leaving 17 bases between them. In germline, CDR1 is MNHNS, CDR2 SASEGT. CDR3 size: 14 residues. CDR3 DNA: TGTGCCAGCAACTCACGGGGAGGGTCGACTGAAGCTTTCTTT. Translated, it gives CASNSRGGSTEAFF.

V gene TRBV20-1 combines with J gene TRBJ1-2; perhaps TRBD1 as D (5 bases). V lost 6 bases and J lost 8, with 13 bases in between. From germline, CDR1 is DFQATT and CDR2 SNEGSKA (reference sequence). This CDR3 has 11 residues. CDR3 sequence: CSAAQGSGYTF. The CDR3 bases are TGCAGTGCCGCCCAGGGATCAGGCTACACCTTC.

This clonotype appeared many times. The chain carries TRBV6-2 or TRBV6-3 and TRBJ2-4, with D possibly being TRBD1 (6 bases). The CDR3 is made up of 18 amino acids. V gave up 0 bases and J gave up 2 bases, with 17 bases separating them. Per germline, CDR1 MNHEY and CDR2 SVGEGT. Here the CDR3 reads CASSYSRIGTQTKNIQYF. For the CDR3, the DNA is TGTGCCAGCAGTTACTCGAGGATTGGGACACAAACCAAAAACATTCAGTACTTC.